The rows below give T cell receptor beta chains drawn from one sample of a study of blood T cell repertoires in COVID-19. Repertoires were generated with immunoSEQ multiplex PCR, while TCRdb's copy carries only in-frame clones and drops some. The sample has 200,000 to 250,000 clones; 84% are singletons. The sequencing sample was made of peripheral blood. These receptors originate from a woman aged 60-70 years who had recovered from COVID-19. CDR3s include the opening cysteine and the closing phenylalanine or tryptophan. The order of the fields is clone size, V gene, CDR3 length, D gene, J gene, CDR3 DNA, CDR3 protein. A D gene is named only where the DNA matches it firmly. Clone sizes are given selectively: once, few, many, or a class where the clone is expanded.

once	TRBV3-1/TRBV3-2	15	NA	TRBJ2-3	TGTGCCAGCAGCCAAGATCTTGGAGGAGGGGATACGCAGTATTTT	CASSQDLGGGDTQYF
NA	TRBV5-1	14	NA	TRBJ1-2	TGCGCCAGCAGCTTGGACCCTCAGGACTATGGCTACACCTTC	CASSLDPQDYGYTF
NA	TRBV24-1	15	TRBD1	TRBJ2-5	TGTGCCACCAGTGATACCACAGGGGGCGGAGAGACCCAGTACTTC	CATSDTTGGGETQYF
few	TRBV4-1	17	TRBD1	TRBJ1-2	TGCGCCAGCAGCCTAGTTCCTCAGGGACAGGGGTTATATGGCTACACCTTC	CASSLVPQGQGLYGYTF
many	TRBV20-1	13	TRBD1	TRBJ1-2	TGCAGTGCTAGTACGTGGCAGGGGGGTGGCTACACCTTC	CSASTWQGGGYTF
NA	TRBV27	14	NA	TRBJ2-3	TGTGCCAGCAGTTCCTGGGCAGGGGCGGATACGCAGTATTTT	CASSSWAGADTQYF
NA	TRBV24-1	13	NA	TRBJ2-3	TGTGCCACCAGTGACCCTCCTAGAGATACGCAGTATTTT	CATSDPPRDTQYF
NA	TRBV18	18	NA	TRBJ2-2	TGTGCCAGCTCACCACTCTCCACCGGGACACGTGGGACCGGGGAGCTGTTTTTT	CASSPLSTGTRGTGELFF
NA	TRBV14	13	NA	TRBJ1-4	TGTGCCAGCAGCCAAGGGCGGTTAGGTGAACTGTTTTTT	CASSQGRLGELFF
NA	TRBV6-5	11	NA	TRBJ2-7	TGTGCCATCCAAAACAGGGACGAGCAGTACTTC	CAIQNRDEQYF
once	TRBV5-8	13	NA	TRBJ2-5	TGTGCCAGCATCAGACAGGCGCAAGAGACCCAGTACTTC	CASIRQAQETQYF
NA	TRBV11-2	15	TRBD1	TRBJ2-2	TGTGCCAGCAGCGTACGACAGGGGGGCACCGGGGAGCTGTTTTTT	CASSVRQGGTGELFF
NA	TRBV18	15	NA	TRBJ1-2	TGTGCCAGCTCACCAGGGATGCGACAGGTGGGGGGCTACACCTTC	CASSPGMRQVGGYTF